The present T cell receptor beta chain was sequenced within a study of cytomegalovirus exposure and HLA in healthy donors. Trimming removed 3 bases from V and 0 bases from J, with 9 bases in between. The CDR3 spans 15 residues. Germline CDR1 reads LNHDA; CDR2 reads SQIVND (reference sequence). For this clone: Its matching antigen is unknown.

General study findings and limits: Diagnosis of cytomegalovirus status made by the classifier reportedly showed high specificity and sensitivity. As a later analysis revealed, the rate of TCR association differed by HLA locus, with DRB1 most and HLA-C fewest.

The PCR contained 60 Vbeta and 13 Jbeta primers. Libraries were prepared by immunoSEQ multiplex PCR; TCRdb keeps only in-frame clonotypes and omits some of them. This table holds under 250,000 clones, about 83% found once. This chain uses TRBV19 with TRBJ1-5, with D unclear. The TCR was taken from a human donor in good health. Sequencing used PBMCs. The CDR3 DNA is TGTGCCAGTAGTATGTTAGTGAATAGCAATCAGCCCCAGCATTTT. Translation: CASSMLVNSNQPQHF.